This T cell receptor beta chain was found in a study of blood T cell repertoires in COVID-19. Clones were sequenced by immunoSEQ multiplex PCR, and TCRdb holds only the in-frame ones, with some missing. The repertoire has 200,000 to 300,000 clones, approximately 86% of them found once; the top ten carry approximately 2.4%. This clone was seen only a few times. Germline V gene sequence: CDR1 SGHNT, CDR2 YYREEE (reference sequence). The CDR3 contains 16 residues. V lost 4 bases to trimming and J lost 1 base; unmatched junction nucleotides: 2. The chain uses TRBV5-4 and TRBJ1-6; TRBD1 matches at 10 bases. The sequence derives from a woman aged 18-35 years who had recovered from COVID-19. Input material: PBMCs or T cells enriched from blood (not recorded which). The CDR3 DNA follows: TGTGCCAGCAGCCGACAGGGGGCTTCCTATAATTCACCCCTCCACTTT. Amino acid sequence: CASSRQGASYNSPLHF.